One and the same sample provided the 9 T cell receptor beta chains below, sequenced in a study of human T cells and chemical hapten exposure. TCRdb reprocessed the RACE reads with MiXCR, giving one entry per CDR3 protein. The table shows roughly 97,000 distinct CDR3 sequences, with around a quarter occurring only once. As to time point: patch test 3, about 24 weeks after DPC sensitization. This sample's treatment: therapeutic diphenylcyclopropenone sensitization with weekly scalp DPC. The input for sequencing was whole blood, taken in connection with sensitization to the hapten diphenylcyclopropenone (DPC). The receptor source for this set is a man aged 35 to 55 with alopecia areata. Some clones in this sample may be carry-over from other donors' samples.

V usage is TRBV12-3 or TRBV12-4 and J usage is TRBJ1-1, with D possibly TRBD1 on 5 matching bases. Trimming stripped 3 bases from V and 5 bases from J, with 13 bases between. The CDR3 consists of 14 residues. CDR3 sequence reads: CASSFAGGRTEAFF. The CDR3 DNA reads as TGTGCCAGCAGTTTTGCGGGGGGAAGGACTGAAGCTTTCTTT.

The count of this clonotype is one. The chain recombines TRBV27 with TRBJ1-3; D is perhaps TRBD1 (5 bases). The germline V gene has CDR1 MNHEY and CDR2 SMNVEV (reference sequence). The CDR3 totals 13 residues. The germline V and J ends were trimmed by 11 bases and 1 base, with 12 bases remaining between them. The CDR3 region has the DNA TGTGCCTCCGGGGCGGGATCTGGAAACACCATATATTTT. Protein: CASGAGSGNTIYF.

V is TRBV2 and J is TRBJ1-1, with D perhaps TRBD1 (5 bases). The V gene's germline CDR1 is SNHLY and CDR2 FYNNEI. V was trimmed by 7 bases and J by 0 bases, leaving 12 bases between them. The CDR3 length is 14 residues. CDR3 region: CASTVGHLNTEAFF. CDR3 DNA sequence: TGTGCCAGCACGGTAGGACACTTGAACACTGAAGCTTTCTTT.

This clonotype was seen only once. This rearrangement joins TRBV6-5 to TRBJ2-7, with 8 bases lining up with TRBD2. From germline, CDR1 is MNHEY and CDR2 SVGAGI. The CDR3 consists of 15 residues. The V gene end was trimmed by 5 bases and the J gene end by 9 bases; junction bases not matched to a gene: 15. DNA for the CDR3: TGTGCCAGCAGTACGGGATCCGGGGGGGGGCAAGGGCAGTACTTC. Residues: CASSTGSGGGQGQYF.

This clonotype was seen a handful of times. This chain joins TRBV7-9 and TRBJ2-6, with 7 bases aligning to TRBD1. The length of the CDR3 is 17 residues. The germline CDR1 and CDR2 sequences are SEHNR and FQNEAQ (reference sequence). The trim removed 6 bases at V and 0 bases at J, leaving 8 bases unmatched. The CDR3 loop is CASSSPGQFSGANVLTF. The CDR3 bases are TGTGCCAGCAGTTCTCCGGGACAGTTCTCTGGGGCCAACGTCCTGACTTTC.

This clonotype was counted only a few times. The chain combines TRBV12-3 or TRBV12-4 with TRBJ1-1; 8 bases are shared with TRBD1. V lost 8 bases, J lost 1 base, and 6 bases stayed unmatched. The CDR3 length is 14 residues. As DNA, the CDR3 is TGTGCCAGCCGCCAGGACAGGGCGAACACTGAAGCTTTCTTT. Translation: CASRQDRANTEAFF.

The chain employs TRBV5-1 and TRBJ2-1, with 9 bases identical to TRBD2. V lost 4 bases to trimming and J lost 7 bases; unmatched junction nucleotides: 15. This CDR3 spans 17 amino acids. Germline V gene sequence: CDR1 SGHRS, CDR2 YFSETQ. For the CDR3, the DNA is TGCGCCAGCAGCCCCGGGATGGCGGGAGGGCCGGGTAATGAGCAGTTCTTC. Translation gives CASSPGMAGGPGNEQFF.

The V call is TRBV5-1, the J call TRBJ2-5; D gene unclear. Trimming pared 0 bases from V and 0 bases from J, leaving 9 bases between. CDR3 length equals 15 residues. Germline CDR1 is SGHRS and CDR2 is YFSETQ. CDR3 amino acids: CASSLANDYQETQYF. The CDR3 DNA reads TGCGCCAGCAGCTTGGCTAATGACTACCAAGAGACCCAGTACTTC.

The CDR3 nucleotides read TGTGCCATCAAAGGGCGGGAGGGCAATGAGCAGTTCTTC. Its protein product is CAIKGREGNEQFF. The chain carries TRBV10-3 and TRBJ2-1; 9 bases align to TRBD2. The CDR3 covers 13 residues. V dropped 7 bases and J dropped 6; count of bases not matched to a gene: 4. Germline V gene data show CDR1 as ENHRY and CDR2 as SYGVKD.